Here is one TCR beta chain with its context. Its antigen is undetermined. TCRdb reanalysed the RT-PCR reads using MiXCR and keeps one entry per CDR3 protein. The table shows a few hundred thousand distinct CDR3 sequences, with 21% occurring only once. CDR3 size: 16 residues. CDR1 SGHDT and CDR2 YYEEEE come from the germline V gene. V lost 4 bases, J lost 5 bases, and 8 bases stayed unmatched. These data originate in a study of response to subunit inactivated influenza vaccine. Broader study findings: Authors suggested each seasonal influenza vaccination recruits few new T cells.

Specimen: PBMCs from blood, collected approximately 20 months after vaccination. This TCR came from a man between 50 and 69 years old who received an inactivated influenza vaccine. The chain has TRBV5-6 and TRBJ2-3, with TRBD1 identical over 12 bases. The CDR3, as DNA: TGTGCCAGCAGCCCACCCGGGACAGGGGGCTTAGATACGCAGTATTTT. It specifies CASSPPGTGGLDTQYF.